This TCR beta chain was observed in a study of monozygotic twins with inflammatory bowel disease. Whole blood served as the source of total RNA, and no T cell sorting took place. TCRdb re-called the 5' RACE reads and shows each CDR3 protein once, DNA omitted. This sample's table has 350,000 to 550,000 distinct CDR3 sequences. In germline, CDR1 is LNHDA, CDR2 SQIVND (reference sequence). The CDR3 length is 15 residues. Specimen: blood. The rearrangement uses TRBV19 and TRBJ2-7; the TRBD2 assignment by TCRdb is unverifiable without DNA. The source of this sequence is a human donor with ulcerative colitis or Crohn's disease, or a healthy co-twin of an affected twin (not recorded which). The chain's CDR3 is CASRTSGSLTYEQYF.